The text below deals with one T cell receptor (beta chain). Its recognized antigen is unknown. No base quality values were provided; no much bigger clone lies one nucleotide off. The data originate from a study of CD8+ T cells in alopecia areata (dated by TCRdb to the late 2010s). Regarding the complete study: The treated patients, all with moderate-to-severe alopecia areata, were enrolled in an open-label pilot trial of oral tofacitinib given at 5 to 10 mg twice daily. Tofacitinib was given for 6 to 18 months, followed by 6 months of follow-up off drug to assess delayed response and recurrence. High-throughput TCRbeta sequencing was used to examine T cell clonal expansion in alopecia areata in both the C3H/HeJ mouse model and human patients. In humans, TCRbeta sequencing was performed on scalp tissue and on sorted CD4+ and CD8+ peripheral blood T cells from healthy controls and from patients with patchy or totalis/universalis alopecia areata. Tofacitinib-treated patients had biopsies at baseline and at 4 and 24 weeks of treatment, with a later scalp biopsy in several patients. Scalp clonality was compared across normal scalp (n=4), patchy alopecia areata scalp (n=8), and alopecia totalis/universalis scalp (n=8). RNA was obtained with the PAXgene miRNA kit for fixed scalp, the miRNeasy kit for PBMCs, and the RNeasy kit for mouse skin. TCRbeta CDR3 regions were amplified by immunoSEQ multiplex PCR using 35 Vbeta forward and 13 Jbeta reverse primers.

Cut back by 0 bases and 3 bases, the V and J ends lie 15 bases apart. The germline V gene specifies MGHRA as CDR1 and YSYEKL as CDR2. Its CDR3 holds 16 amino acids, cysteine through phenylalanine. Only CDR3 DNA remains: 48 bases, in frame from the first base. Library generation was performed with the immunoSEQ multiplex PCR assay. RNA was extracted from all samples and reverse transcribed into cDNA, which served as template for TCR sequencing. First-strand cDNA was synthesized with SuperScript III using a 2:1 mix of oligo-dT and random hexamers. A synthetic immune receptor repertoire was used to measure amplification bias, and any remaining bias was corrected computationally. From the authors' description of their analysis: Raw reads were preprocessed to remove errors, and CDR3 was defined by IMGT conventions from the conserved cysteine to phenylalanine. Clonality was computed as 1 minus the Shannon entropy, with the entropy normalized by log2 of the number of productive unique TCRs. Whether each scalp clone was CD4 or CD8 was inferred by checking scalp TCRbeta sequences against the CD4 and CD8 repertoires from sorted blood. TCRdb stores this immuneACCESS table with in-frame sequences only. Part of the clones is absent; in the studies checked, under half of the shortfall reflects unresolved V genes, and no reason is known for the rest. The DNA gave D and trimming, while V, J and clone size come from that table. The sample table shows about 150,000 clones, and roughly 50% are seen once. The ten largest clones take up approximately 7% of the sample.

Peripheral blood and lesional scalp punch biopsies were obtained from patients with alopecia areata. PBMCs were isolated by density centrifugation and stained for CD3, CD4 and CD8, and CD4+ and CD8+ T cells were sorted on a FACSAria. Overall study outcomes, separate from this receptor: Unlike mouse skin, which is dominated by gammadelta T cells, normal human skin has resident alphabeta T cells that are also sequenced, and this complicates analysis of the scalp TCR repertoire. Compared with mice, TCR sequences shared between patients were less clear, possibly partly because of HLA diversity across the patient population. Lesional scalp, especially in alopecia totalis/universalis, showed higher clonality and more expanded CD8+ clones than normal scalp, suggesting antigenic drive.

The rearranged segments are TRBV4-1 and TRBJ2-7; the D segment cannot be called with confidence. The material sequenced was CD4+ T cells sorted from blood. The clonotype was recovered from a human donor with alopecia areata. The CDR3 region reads CASSQDSGQKSYEQYF. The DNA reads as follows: TGCGCCAGCAGCCAAGATTCAGGTCAGAAGAGCTACGAGCAGTACTTC.